This TCR beta chain was found in a study of beta chain features in type 1 diabetes. Of the isolated RNA, all was reverse transcribed, and so the sequenced material was expressed TCRB transcripts. Libraries were prepared by immunoSEQ multiplex PCR; TCRdb keeps only in-frame clonotypes and omits some of them. Found here are roughly 400,000 clones, approximately 15% of them singletons; the top ten hold about 0.034%. Notes on the study in general: With patients and controls alike, PCR might favor shorter templates to an equal degree. People with Type 1 diabetes carried modestly yet significantly shorter TCRB CDR3s in all four CD4+ subsets.

In regard to this clone: Its cognate antigen is unknown.

V lost 5 bases and J lost 8; bases outside the gene matches: 5. This CDR3 has 13 amino acids. The V gene's germline CDR1 is MNHNS and CDR2 SASEGT. The source material was naive CD4+ T cells from blood. The gene calls are TRBV6-1 and TRBJ1-4, with 7 bases identical to TRBD1. This receptor was obtained from a man aged 30 to 39 in good health. CDR3 sequence: CASSPRGTEKLFF. The CDR3 nucleotides are TGTGCCAGCAGTCCCAGGGGGACAGAAAAACTGTTTTTT.